The next 2 T cell receptor beta chains were all read from a single sample in a study of blood T cell repertoires in COVID-19. The table came from immunoSEQ multiplex PCR; TCRdb's copy has only in-frame clones and leaves some out. Among some 290,000 clones, around four fifths were seen once, and the ten largest hold roughly 4.5%. The sample comprised peripheral blood. The receptor source for this set is a man between 60 and 70 years old who had recovered from COVID-19.

V and J are TRBV2 and TRBJ2-3; 9 nucleotides agree with TRBD1. Germline trimming cut 6 bases from V and 0 bases from J; bases unmatched to any gene: 13. The CDR3 covers 18 residues. Germline CDR1 SNHLY, CDR2 FYNNEI. CDR3 loop: CASRAGTGHLTSTDTQYF. In DNA form, the CDR3 reads TGTGCCAGCAGGGCCGGGACAGGGCACCTCACGAGCACAGATACGCAGTATTTT.

The rearrangement joins TRBV7-2 to TRBJ2-3; D is possibly TRBD2 (6 bases). The CDR3 consists of 14 residues. CDR1 and CDR2 from the germline V gene are SGHTA and FQGNSA. V was shortened by 5 bases and J by 6 bases, with 15 bases between the two germline ends. CDR3 nucleotides: TGTGCCAGCAGCCGGATTACTAGCCTGGATACGCAGTATTTT. It specifies CASSRITSLDTQYF. Full variable domain (remainder filled in from reference TRBV7-2 and TRBJ2-3): GAGVSQSPSNKVTEKGKDVELRCDPISGHTALYWYRQSLGQGLEFLIYFQGNSAPDKSGLPSDRFSAERTGGSVSTLTIQRTQQEDSAVYLCASSRITSLDTQYFGPGTRLTVL.